The rows below give T cell receptor beta chains drawn from one sample of a study of blood T cell repertoires in COVID-19. Using immunoSEQ multiplex PCR, the repertoire was profiled, and TCRdb retains in-frame clones only, with some absent. Altogether about 94,000 clones are present, roughly 80% being singletons, with the ten largest covering 15% to 20%. The sequenced sample was peripheral blood. The receptors were gathered from a woman of 80 years or more with acute or convalescent COVID-19. Each CDR3 is given with its conserved first and last residue. D genes are given only for firm matches. Expanded clones are given a class, and other clones once, few, many or no size at all.

>.|TRBJ2-5|12|TRBV5-1|.
CASSSDTRTQYF
TGCGCCAGCAGCTCGGACACCCGGACCCAGTACTTC
>.|TRBJ2-1|14|TRBV13|.
CASSLGISVGEQFF
TGTGCCAGCAGCTTAGGAATTAGCGTCGGTGAGCAGTTCTTC
>.|TRBJ1-3|16|TRBV7-8|TRBD1
CASSLGGDSSGNTIYF
TGTGCCAGCAGCTTAGGGGGGGACAGCTCTGGAAACACCATATATTTT
>once|TRBJ2-7|13|TRBV27|TRBD2
CASRTYGRNEQYF
TGTGCCAGCAGAACTTACGGGAGGAACGAGCAGTACTTC
>.|TRBJ2-1|13|TRBV29-1|TRBD1
CSANYPGQNEQFF
TGCAGCGCAAACTACCCGGGACAGAATGAGCAGTTCTTC
>few|TRBJ2-7|13|TRBV19|TRBD1
CASKGTGSYEQYF
TGTGCCAGTAAGGGGACAGGATCCTACGAGCAGTACTTC
>.|TRBJ1-4|15|TRBV2|TRBD1
CASSKQGQGGEKLFF
TGTGCCAGCAGTAAACAGGGACAGGGGGGCGAAAAACTGTTTTTT
>.|TRBJ2-1|16|TRBV6-2/TRBV6-3|TRBD1
CASSYSSGTGHNEQFF
TGTGCCAGCAGTTACTCCTCCGGGACAGGGCACAATGAGCAGTTCTTC
>.|TRBJ1-1|18|TRBV5-6|.
CASSFNLRGNRVNTEAFF
TGTGCCAGCAGCTTCAACCTCAGGGGAAATAGAGTGAACACTGAAGCTTTCTTT
>.|TRBJ1-2|14|TRBV2|TRBD1
CASNGQGRFRGYTF
TGTGCCAGCAACGGACAGGGAAGATTTAGAGGCTACACCTTC
>few|TRBJ2-7|16|TRBV5-1|.
CASSLGHRDTSYEQYF
TGCGCCAGCAGCTTGGGGCACCGGGACACTTCCTACGAGCAGTACTTC
>.|TRBJ2-1|17|TRBV5-1|.
CASSSRLAVSSYNEQFF
TGCGCCAGCAGCTCTAGATTAGCGGTGAGCTCCTACAATGAGCAGTTCTTC
>once|TRBJ2-3|14|TRBV6-6|TRBD2
CASSIGTSADTQYF
TGTGCCAGCAGTATAGGGACTAGCGCAGATACGCAGTATTTT
>.|TRBJ1-4|14|TRBV27|.
CASGRRQGHEKLFF
TGTGCCAGCGGGCGAAGGCAGGGGCATGAAAAACTGTTTTTT
>few|TRBJ1-2|15|TRBV2|.
CASGAGEGPLYGYTF
TGTGCCAGCGGAGCGGGAGAGGGACCGCTCTATGGCTACACCTTC
>.|TRBJ2-1|15|TRBV7-3|TRBD2
CASTLTSGGKGEQFF
TGTGCCAGCACCCTGACTAGCGGGGGGAAGGGTGAGCAGTTCTTC
>few|TRBJ2-5|16|TRBV6-1|TRBD2
CASSEILAGASETQYF
TGTGCCAGCAGTGAAATACTAGCGGGAGCCTCAGAGACCCAGTACTTC
>.|TRBJ2-1|13|TRBV2|.
CASSEQLEDEQFF
TGTGCCAGCAGTGAGCAACTTGAGGATGAGCAGTTCTTC
>few|TRBJ2-7|13|TRBV7-2|.
CASSAVRGYEQYF
TGTGCCAGCAGCGCAGTTCGAGGCTACGAGCAGTACTTC
>.|TRBJ2-1|16|TRBV3-1/TRBV3-2|TRBD2
CASSVEQAGGRGEQFF
TGTGCCAGCAGTGTAGAACAGGCGGGGGGGCGAGGTGAGCAGTTCTTC
>few|TRBJ2-7|15|TRBV27|.
CASSLLSTASYEQYF
TGTGCCAGCAGTTTACTTTCGACAGCTTCCTACGAGCAGTACTTC
>.|TRBJ1-1|12|TRBV6-5|.
CASSNPGTEAFF
TGTGCCAGCAGTAATCCCGGGACTGAAGCTTTCTTT
>once|TRBJ2-1|18|TRBV7-2|TRBD2
CASSLAGDWEARHNEQFF
TGTGCCAGCAGCCTAGCGGGAGACTGGGAGGCAAGACACAATGAGCAGTTCTTC
>.|TRBJ2-7|17|TRBV24-1|TRBD2
CATSVPLADFSSYEQYF
TGTGCCACCAGTGTACCTCTAGCGGACTTTAGCTCCTACGAGCAGTACTTC
>.|TRBJ1-3|12|TRBV5-1|.
CASSLEREPIYF
TGCGCCAGCAGCTTGGAACGGGAACCCATATATTTT
>.|TRBJ1-3|16|TRBV2|TRBD1
CASRLGQGRSGNTIYF
TGTGCCAGCAGACTCGGACAGGGACGATCTGGAAACACCATATATTTT
>.|TRBJ1-5|15|TRBV19|.
CASTLQVHSNQPQHF
TGTGCCAGTACCCTACAGGTCCATAGCAATCAGCCCCAGCATTTT
>.|TRBJ2-7|14|TRBV11-1|.
CASTRRGLSYEQYF
TGTGCCAGCACTAGGCGGGGTCTCTCCTACGAGCAGTACTTC
>.|TRBJ2-7|14|TRBV11-2|TRBD2
CASSLTLAGYEQYF
TGTGCCAGCAGCTTAACCCTAGCGGGGTACGAGCAGTACTTC
>.|TRBJ2-7|15|TRBV10-2|TRBD2
CASSRTSGGVGEQYF
TGCGCCAGCAGCCGTACTAGCGGGGGGGTAGGTGAGCAGTACTTC
>.|TRBJ1-1|15|TRBV2|.
CASNRGQIMNTEAFF
TGTGCCAGCAATCGAGGACAGATAATGAACACTGAAGCTTTCTTT
>.|TRBJ2-5|13|TRBV7-8|TRBD1
CASSPGQQETQYF
TGTGCCAGCAGCCCGGGACAGCAAGAGACCCAGTACTTC
>.|TRBJ1-1|16|TRBV3-1/TRBV3-2|TRBD1
CASSQDSGTANTEAFF
TGTGCCAGCAGCCAAGATAGCGGGACAGCGAACACTGAAGCTTTCTTT
>.|TRBJ2-3|16|TRBV19|TRBD2
CASSMTPSGSIDTQYF
TGTGCCAGTAGTATGACACCTAGCGGGAGCATAGATACGCAGTATTTT
>.|TRBJ2-1|13|TRBV12-3/TRBV12-4|.
CASQNRDYNEQFF
TGTGCCAGCCAGAACAGGGACTACAATGAGCAGTTCTTC
>.|TRBJ2-5|15|TRBV7-3|TRBD2
CASSLTAGPQGAQYF
TGTGCCAGCAGCTTAACAGCGGGGCCCCAAGGGGCCCAGTACTTC
>.|TRBJ1-1|12|TRBV25-1|.
CASKQGNTEAFF
TGTGCCAGCAAGCAGGGGAACACTGAAGCTTTCTTT
>.|TRBJ2-5|13|TRBV2|TRBD2
CASSGGLAVRKDF
TGTGCCAGCAGTGGAGGTCTAGCGGTACGTAAGGACTTC
>.|TRBJ2-1|14|TRBV5-1|.
CASSLQAEGNEQFF
TGCGCCAGCAGCTTGCAGGCAGAAGGCAATGAGCAGTTCTTC
>.|TRBJ2-5|12|TRBV2|.
CATMTLGETQYF
TGTGCCACCATGACATTGGGAGAGACCCAGTACTTC
>.|TRBJ2-1|17|TRBV7-9|.
CASSLALGQHSYNEQFF
TGTGCCAGCAGCTTAGCTCTGGGCCAACACTCCTACAATGAGCAGTTCTTC
>.|TRBJ2-1|17|TRBV4-2|TRBD2
CASSQEGGTSRRNEQFF
TGTGCCAGCAGCCAAGAGGGGGGGACTAGCCGCCGCAATGAGCAGTTCTTC
>.|TRBJ2-1|15|TRBV10-3|.
CAISTETSSYNEQFF
TGTGCCATCAGTACTGAGACTAGCTCCTACAATGAGCAGTTCTTC
>.|TRBJ2-6|18|TRBV30|TRBD2
CAWRDPLAGYSGANVLTF
TGTGCCTGGAGAGACCCCCTAGCGGGGTACTCTGGGGCCAACGTCCTGACTTTC
>.|TRBJ1-1|16|TRBV7-6|TRBD1
CASSFLTGAMNTEAFF
TGTGCCAGCAGCTTCCTCACAGGGGCCATGAACACTGAAGCTTTCTTT
>.|TRBJ1-2|13|TRBV29-1|TRBD1
CSASTGGDYGYTF
TGCAGCGCCTCGACAGGGGGGGACTATGGCTACACCTTC
>.|TRBJ2-7|16|TRBV29-1|TRBD2
CSVLGGLAGDFYEQYF
TGCAGCGTCCTAGGTGGGCTAGCGGGAGACTTCTACGAGCAGTACTTC
>.|TRBJ1-5|12|TRBV3-1/TRBV3-2|.
CASSQLNQPQHF
TGTGCCAGCAGCCAACTAAATCAGCCCCAGCATTTT
>few|TRBJ1-1|14|TRBV15|TRBD1
CATSHRGVNTEAFF
TGTGCCACCAGCCACAGGGGGGTGAACACTGAAGCTTTCTTT
>.|TRBJ1-2|14|TRBV7-3|.
CASSLSPGDYGYTF
TGTGCCAGCAGCTTATCTCCGGGGGACTATGGCTACACCTTC
>once|TRBJ2-1|17|TRBV3-1/TRBV3-2|TRBD2
CASSQGGTSGRRGEQFF
TGTGCCAGCAGCCAAGGCGGGACTAGCGGGAGGCGGGGTGAGCAGTTCTTC
>.|TRBJ1-4|15|TRBV15|.
CATSRDRVQRSKLFF
TGTGCCACCAGCAGAGATCGAGTCCAGAGGAGTAAACTGTTTTTT